The rows below give T cell receptor beta chains drawn from one sample of a study of blood T cell repertoires in COVID-19. Here immunoSEQ multiplex PCR was the method, and the copy in TCRdb shows in-frame clones only, minus some. Of about 97,000 clones in the sample, roughly 80% were seen once. The specimen sequenced was peripheral blood. The origin of the receptors is a human donor in a cohort sampled during active COVID-19. CDR3s include the opening cysteine and the closing phenylalanine or tryptophan. Fields, in order: D gene, clone size, J gene, V gene, CDR3 DNA, CDR3 protein. D genes are given only for firm matches. Clone size is given for some rows only: seen once, a few or many times, or a class if the clone is expanded.

D gene: NA
clone size: NA
J gene: TRBJ1-1
V gene: TRBV19
CDR3 DNA: TGTGCCAGTCCCGCGCGCGGGGGGAACACTGAAGCTTTCTTT
CDR3 protein: CASPARGGNTEAFF

D gene: NA
clone size: NA
J gene: TRBJ1-2
V gene: TRBV11-3
CDR3 DNA: TGTGCCAGCAGCTTGGGACTTCAGAATGGCTACACCTTC
CDR3 protein: CASSLGLQNGYTF

D gene: NA
clone size: NA
J gene: TRBJ2-7
V gene: TRBV18
CDR3 DNA: TGTGCCAGCTCACCAAGGACTGGAGCCTACGAGCAGTACTTC
CDR3 protein: CASSPRTGAYEQYF

D gene: TRBD1
clone size: NA
J gene: TRBJ1-1
V gene: TRBV18
CDR3 DNA: TGTGCCAGCTCACCACAGGGACAGGGGCGAACTGAAGCTTTCTTT
CDR3 protein: CASSPQGQGRTEAFF

D gene: NA
clone size: NA
J gene: TRBJ1-1
V gene: TRBV9
CDR3 DNA: TGTGCCAGCAGCTCCCCGAGGACTGAAGCTTTCTTT
CDR3 protein: CASSSPRTEAFF

D gene: TRBD2
clone size: NA
J gene: TRBJ2-6
V gene: TRBV3-1/TRBV3-2
CDR3 DNA: TGTGCCAGCAAGTTGGGCGGGGGGGCCCAAACTTCTGGGGCCAACGTCCTGACTTTC
CDR3 protein: CASKLGGGAQTSGANVLTF

D gene: NA
clone size: NA
J gene: TRBJ2-4
V gene: TRBV6-4
CDR3 DNA: TGTGCCAGCAGCCCCGGACAGAGCAAAAACATTCAGTACTTC
CDR3 protein: CASSPGQSKNIQYF

D gene: NA
clone size: NA
J gene: TRBJ2-3
V gene: TRBV12-3/TRBV12-4
CDR3 DNA: TGTGCCAGCGGCCGCACAGATACGCAGTATTTT
CDR3 protein: CASGRTDTQYF

D gene: TRBD2
clone size: NA
J gene: TRBJ2-1
V gene: TRBV2
CDR3 DNA: TGTGCCAGCAGTGAGGGAGCGGGGGAGTCCTACAATGAGCAGTTCTTC
CDR3 protein: CASSEGAGESYNEQFF

D gene: NA
clone size: NA
J gene: TRBJ2-1
V gene: TRBV4-2
CDR3 DNA: TGTGCCAGCAGCCGCACCCCCAGCAATGAGCAGTTCTTC
CDR3 protein: CASSRTPSNEQFF

D gene: NA
clone size: NA
J gene: TRBJ1-6
V gene: TRBV3-1/TRBV3-2
CDR3 DNA: TGTGCCAGCAGCCAGGAAAACCATTTCGGGGAGGGTGCCTATAATTCACCCCTCCACTTT
CDR3 protein: CASSQENHFGEGAYNSPLHF

D gene: TRBD2
clone size: NA
J gene: TRBJ2-7
V gene: TRBV28
CDR3 DNA: TGTGCCAGCAGTCTAGCGGGCTACGAGCAGTACTTC
CDR3 protein: CASSLAGYEQYF

D gene: NA
clone size: NA
J gene: TRBJ1-3
V gene: TRBV5-1
CDR3 DNA: TGCGCCAGCAGCTTTCTTACAGAAGTGAGAAACACCATATATTTT
CDR3 protein: CASSFLTEVRNTIYF

D gene: NA
clone size: few
J gene: TRBJ1-2
V gene: TRBV6-1
CDR3 DNA: TGTGCCAGCAGTGAGGAGGGGGGGCCTAACTATGGCTACACCTTC
CDR3 protein: CASSEEGGPNYGYTF

D gene: TRBD2
clone size: once
J gene: TRBJ2-4
V gene: TRBV4-3
CDR3 DNA: TGCGCCAGCAGCCAAGTCATGGTAGCGGGGGGGTTCGGGGTTGGAAACATTCAGTACTTC
CDR3 protein: CASSQVMVAGGFGVGNIQYF

D gene: TRBD2
clone size: few
J gene: TRBJ2-1
V gene: TRBV11-3
CDR3 DNA: TGTGCCAGCAGCCTCCGGGGGGGCCATGAGCAGTTCTTC
CDR3 protein: CASSLRGGHEQFF

D gene: NA
clone size: NA
J gene: TRBJ2-2
V gene: TRBV6-2/TRBV6-3
CDR3 DNA: TGTGCCAGCAGCCACGACAGGCCGAACACCGGGGAGCTGTTTTTT
CDR3 protein: CASSHDRPNTGELFF

D gene: NA
clone size: once
J gene: TRBJ1-2
V gene: TRBV7-2
CDR3 DNA: TGTGCCAGCAGCTTATCCATACGCGATGGCTACACCTTC
CDR3 protein: CASSLSIRDGYTF

D gene: NA
clone size: NA
J gene: TRBJ1-2
V gene: TRBV4-3
CDR3 DNA: TGCGCCAGCAGCCAACACTCCTTTTCGAACTATGGCTACACCTTC
CDR3 protein: CASSQHSFSNYGYTF

D gene: TRBD1
clone size: NA
J gene: TRBJ2-3
V gene: TRBV29-1
CDR3 DNA: TGCAGCGTCCCCCCCGAGGGGGCCCGCACAGATACGCAGTATTTT
CDR3 protein: CSVPPEGARTDTQYF

D gene: NA
clone size: NA
J gene: TRBJ2-5
V gene: TRBV3-1/TRBV3-2
CDR3 DNA: TGTGCCAGCAGCCAGTCAGGGTTGTCCCAAGAGACCCAGTACTTC
CDR3 protein: CASSQSGLSQETQYF

D gene: NA
clone size: NA
J gene: TRBJ1-5
V gene: TRBV6-2/TRBV6-3
CDR3 DNA: TGTGCCAGCAGCCCCACGGGCGGGACTAGCAATCAGCCCCAGCATTTT
CDR3 protein: CASSPTGGTSNQPQHF

D gene: TRBD2
clone size: NA
J gene: TRBJ2-5
V gene: TRBV2
CDR3 DNA: TGTGCCAGCAGAGGTGGTAGCGGGGGGGCAGGGGAGACCCAGTACTTC
CDR3 protein: CASRGGSGGAGETQYF

D gene: NA
clone size: NA
J gene: TRBJ1-5
V gene: TRBV27
CDR3 DNA: TGTGCCAGCAGGGTCGGGGACTCTATCAATCAGCCCCAGCATTTT
CDR3 protein: CASRVGDSINQPQHF

D gene: TRBD1
clone size: NA
J gene: TRBJ2-1
V gene: TRBV2
CDR3 DNA: TGTGCCAGCAGGAGGGACAGACCCTACAATGAGCAGTTCTTC
CDR3 protein: CASRRDRPYNEQFF

D gene: TRBD1
clone size: NA
J gene: TRBJ1-1
V gene: TRBV11-2
CDR3 DNA: TGTGCCAGCAGCCCTAGACAGGGGAACATGAACACTGAAGCTTTCTTT
CDR3 protein: CASSPRQGNMNTEAFF

D gene: TRBD2
clone size: NA
J gene: TRBJ2-5
V gene: TRBV7-9
CDR3 DNA: TGTGCCAGCAGCTTGGCTAGCGGGGAGAAAGAGACCCAGTACTTC
CDR3 protein: CASSLASGEKETQYF

D gene: TRBD1
clone size: few
J gene: TRBJ2-7
V gene: TRBV2
CDR3 DNA: TGTGCCAGCAACCGACAGGGGATCTACGAGCAGTACTTC
CDR3 protein: CASNRQGIYEQYF

D gene: TRBD1
clone size: once
J gene: TRBJ2-3
V gene: TRBV5-1
CDR3 DNA: TGCGCCAGCAGTCCGGACAGGCCTAGCACAGATACGCAGTATTTT
CDR3 protein: CASSPDRPSTDTQYF

D gene: TRBD2
clone size: NA
J gene: TRBJ2-1
V gene: TRBV7-2
CDR3 DNA: TGTGCCAGCAGCTTAGAGGCTAGCGGGGGGCAGTTCTTC
CDR3 protein: CASSLEASGGQFF

D gene: TRBD1
clone size: NA
J gene: TRBJ2-2
V gene: TRBV6-5
CDR3 DNA: TGTGCCAGCAGAGATAGACAGGGATGGACCGGGGAGCTGTTTTTT
CDR3 protein: CASRDRQGWTGELFF

D gene: NA
clone size: NA
J gene: TRBJ2-1
V gene: TRBV15
CDR3 DNA: TGTGCCACCAGCAGAGGGAGCGTGGATGTTTTGTACAATGAGCAGTTCTTC
CDR3 protein: CATSRGSVDVLYNEQFF

D gene: TRBD1
clone size: NA
J gene: TRBJ1-5
V gene: TRBV30
CDR3 DNA: TGTGCCTGGATGGATCAGGGGGCTCGGGGGAGCAATCAGCCCCAGCATTTT
CDR3 protein: CAWMDQGARGSNQPQHF

D gene: TRBD2
clone size: once
J gene: TRBJ2-3
V gene: TRBV5-1
CDR3 DNA: TGCGCCAGCGGAAGACTAGCGGCGGGGGATACGCAGTATTTT
CDR3 protein: CASGRLAAGDTQYF

D gene: NA
clone size: NA
J gene: TRBJ1-1
V gene: TRBV19
CDR3 DNA: TGTGCCAGTAGTATTCGGTCAAGGGGGAACACTGAAGCTTTCTTT
CDR3 protein: CASSIRSRGNTEAFF

D gene: NA
clone size: NA
J gene: TRBJ2-1
V gene: TRBV3-1/TRBV3-2
CDR3 DNA: TGTGCCAGCAGCCAAGAAAGGGACTTTGACCCTCGGAGGTACAATGAGCAGTTCTTC
CDR3 protein: CASSQERDFDPRRYNEQFF

D gene: NA
clone size: NA
J gene: TRBJ1-2
V gene: TRBV5-4
CDR3 DNA: TGTGCCAGCAGCCTGGATTCAGTCTATGGCTACACCTTC
CDR3 protein: CASSLDSVYGYTF

D gene: NA
clone size: NA
J gene: TRBJ2-7
V gene: TRBV7-3
CDR3 DNA: TGTGCCAGCAGCTTACAGGCCCCAGGGGGGCCAACCTCCTACGAGCAGTACTTC
CDR3 protein: CASSLQAPGGPTSYEQYF

D gene: TRBD1
clone size: NA
J gene: TRBJ1-4
V gene: TRBV10-3
CDR3 DNA: TGTGCCATCTCGGAGGGGGCGACTAATGAAAAACTGTTTTTT
CDR3 protein: CAISEGATNEKLFF

D gene: NA
clone size: NA
J gene: TRBJ1-4
V gene: TRBV5-4
CDR3 DNA: TGTGCCAGCAGCCCCTCGACAGGTGGTGAAAAACTGTTTTTT
CDR3 protein: CASSPSTGGEKLFF

D gene: NA
clone size: few
J gene: TRBJ1-6
V gene: TRBV12-1
CDR3 DNA: TGTGCCAGCAGCTTTGCCCTAACAGGGGGGAAAAGGTCACCCCTCCACTTT
CDR3 protein: CASSFALTGGKRSPLHF

D gene: NA
clone size: NA
J gene: TRBJ2-4
V gene: TRBV2
CDR3 DNA: TGTGCCAGCAGTGAAGGTACAGGAGCTCTAAACATTCAGTACTTC
CDR3 protein: CASSEGTGALNIQYF

D gene: NA
clone size: NA
J gene: TRBJ2-5
V gene: TRBV9
CDR3 DNA: TGTGCCAGCAGCGTAGGGACTATTGGACGGGAGACCCAGTACTTC
CDR3 protein: CASSVGTIGRETQYF

D gene: TRBD1
clone size: NA
J gene: TRBJ1-2
V gene: TRBV7-9
CDR3 DNA: TGTGCCAGCAGGGACACCCCGCTTGGACAGGGGGATGGCTACACCTTC
CDR3 protein: CASRDTPLGQGDGYTF

D gene: NA
clone size: NA
J gene: TRBJ2-3
V gene: TRBV5-4
CDR3 DNA: TGTGCCAGCAGCTTGGTATCAAGCGTGAGCACAGATACGCAGTATTTT
CDR3 protein: CASSLVSSVSTDTQYF

D gene: NA
clone size: NA
J gene: TRBJ1-4
V gene: TRBV5-6
CDR3 DNA: TGTGCCAGCAGCTTCGACAGAACTAATGAAAAACTGTTTTTT
CDR3 protein: CASSFDRTNEKLFF

D gene: NA
clone size: NA
J gene: TRBJ2-7
V gene: TRBV5-1
CDR3 DNA: TGCGCCAGCAGCTTGGCCGCCAGCTCGGGCGAGCAGTACTTC
CDR3 protein: CASSLAASSGEQYF

D gene: TRBD2
clone size: once
J gene: TRBJ2-7
V gene: TRBV6-6
CDR3 DNA: TGTGCCAGCAGGCGAGCGGGGAACTATTACGAGCAGTACTTC
CDR3 protein: CASRRAGNYYEQYF

D gene: NA
clone size: NA
J gene: TRBJ1-1
V gene: TRBV7-8
CDR3 DNA: TGTGCCAGCAGCTTATCTCCCGGTTTGAACACTGAAGCTTTCTTT
CDR3 protein: CASSLSPGLNTEAFF

D gene: TRBD2
clone size: few
J gene: TRBJ2-1
V gene: TRBV4-2
CDR3 DNA: TGTGCCAGCAGCCAAGTTGCACTAGCGGACTACAATGAGCAGTTCTTC
CDR3 protein: CASSQVALADYNEQFF

D gene: NA
clone size: NA
J gene: TRBJ1-1
V gene: TRBV2
CDR3 DNA: TGTGCCAGCAGTGCACAGGGTGCATACGCTTTCTTT
CDR3 protein: CASSAQGAYAFF

D gene: NA
clone size: NA
J gene: TRBJ2-3
V gene: TRBV19
CDR3 DNA: TGTGCCAGTGGGGGCCGAGACACAGATACGCAGTATTTT
CDR3 protein: CASGGRDTDTQYF